The TCR beta chain described here comes from a study of T cells after yellow fever vaccination. The study, taken as a whole, reports: The secondary response was weaker but peaked faster, day 5 versus 15. The study re-detected most primary-vaccination clones after the booster (approximately 97% CD4, 88% CD8).

V lost 1 base and J lost 4, with 12 bases in between. CDR1 and CDR2 from the germline V gene are DFQATT and SNEGSKA (reference sequence). The CDR3 is 14 residues long. As regards this clonotype: What it binds is unknown.

TCRdb re-called the 5' RACE reads through MiXCR, storing one row per CDR3 protein. The table shows approximately 550,000 distinct CDR3 sequences, with 19% occurring only once. This specimen consisted of PBMCs, obtained 15 days after the yellow fever booster vaccination. This TCR derives from a man younger than 40 who received the YFV17D yellow fever vaccine. The rearrangement joins TRBV20-1 to TRBJ2-3; D is possibly TRBD1 (5 bases). The CDR3 nucleotides are TGCAGTGCTAGAGCCGGCGGACACGCAGATACGCAGTATTTT. Protein product: CSARAGGHADTQYF.